Each of the 6 T cell receptor beta chains below was sequenced from the same sample in a study of post-analysis software for immune sequencing data. Study-level points and caveats: In patients, about five TRBV segments were more frequent than in controls, with TRBV5-6, TRBV5-1 and TRBV20-1 among them.

Unique molecular identifiers tagged the TCR beta cDNA libraries. TCRdb called the PCR reads again in MiXCR, with one record for every CDR3 protein. The table lists some 500,000 distinct CDR3 sequences, under 55% of them singletons, with 9.5% to 13% in the top ten. Antigens of these TCRs are unknown. The sample taken for sequencing was blood. The receptors derive from a girl between 5 and 17 years old with multiple sclerosis.

The CDR3 DNA reads TGTGCCAGCAGCTTAGAGACTAGCGGGAGTGGGGAGCAGTACTTC. Translation gives CASSLETSGSGEQYF. The gene calls are TRBV7-6 and TRBJ2-7; 12 nucleotides line up with TRBD2. Trimming took 1 base from V and 7 from J; bases not matched to a gene: 5. The germline CDR1 and CDR2 sequences are SGHVS and FNYEAQ. The CDR3 totals 15 residues.

The V gene is TRBV6-1, the J gene TRBJ2-5, with 8 positions matching TRBD2. Germline CDR1 is MNHNS and CDR2 is SASEGT. J lost 11 bases, V lost 6 bases, and 20 bases had no gene match. The CDR3 has 16 residues. The CDR3 coding sequence is TGTGCCAGCAGAGTCACCGGGACTAGGAACGGCTATGAGCAGTACTTC. The encoded protein is CASRVTGTRNGYEQYF.

The rearrangement links TRBV5-1 to TRBJ1-4; TRBD1 is a possible D gene (5 bases). The V and J ends lost 1 base and 8 bases respectively, with 12 bases between them. CDR3 length: 14 amino acids. Germline V gives CDR1 SGHRS, CDR2 YFSETQ. CDR3 region: CASSLFGAWEKLFF. The CDR3 coding sequence is TGCGCCAGCAGCTTGTTCGGGGCGTGGGAAAAACTGTTTTTT.

The rearrangement links TRBV29-1 to TRBJ2-5, with 8 bases matching TRBD1. J lost 3 bases, V lost 0 bases, and 3 bases had no gene match. The CDR3 covers 14 residues. Per germline, CDR1 SQVTM and CDR2 ANQGSEA. CDR3 in amino acids: CSVEERTGKETQYF. The CDR3 DNA is TGCAGCGTTGAAGAGCGGACAGGGAAAGAGACCCAGTACTTC. The full variable domain, in which reference TRBV29-1 and TRBJ2-5 provide the parts outside the CDR3, is SAVISQKPSRDICQRGTSLTIQCQVDSQVTMMFWYRQQPGQSLTLIATANQGSEATYESGFVIDKFPISRPNLTFSTLTVSNMSPEDSSIYLCSVEERTGKETQYFGPGTRLLVL.

The DNA of the CDR3 is TGCGCCAGCAGCTTGTCGGTGCGCAGGGAATACAATGAGCAGTTCTTC. The encoded protein is CASSLSVRREYNEQFF. This rearrangement joins TRBV5-1 to TRBJ2-1, with TRBD1 as a possible D gene (5 bases). The V gene lost 1 base and the J gene lost 4 bases, with 15 bases spanning the gap. The length of the CDR3 is 16 residues. Germline CDR1 is SGHRS and CDR2 is YFSETQ.

The gene calls are TRBV3-1 and TRBJ1-2; D possibly corresponds to TRBD1 (5 bases). CDR1 is LGHDT and CDR2 is YNNKEL in the germline V gene (reference sequence). CDR3 length: 14 residues. Trimming left V 2 bases short and J 2 bases short, with 9 bases between. The CDR3 DNA reads TGTGCCAGCAGCCAATTCGGGGGGAACTATGGCTACACCTTC. Translating it yields CASSQFGGNYGYTF.